This TCR beta chain was sequenced for a study of shared clonotypes between healthy human individuals. The study, taken as a whole, reports: Memory subsets had estimated richness that was generally smaller than that of naive subsets.

TCRdb keeps only in-frame clones here, not all; method: immunoSEQ multiplex PCR. This repertoire shows 2 million to 2.5 million clones, about 94% found once; its top ten account for more than 0.1%. Note on this clone: Antigen unknown.

The sequencing sample was made of naive CD4+ T cells sorted from blood. Subset noted: CD45RA+ positively selected. The source of this sequence is a man younger than 35 in good health.

The CDR3 region is CASSLNPGFYEQYF. Written as DNA, the CDR3 is TGTGCCAGCAGTTTAAACCCAGGATTCTACGAGCAGTACTTC. The genes are TRBV11-2 and TRBJ2-7, with no clear D. The CDR3 length is 14 residues. Germline V gene data show CDR1 as SGHAT and CDR2 as FQNNGV. V lost 6 bases and J lost 3, with 15 bases in between.